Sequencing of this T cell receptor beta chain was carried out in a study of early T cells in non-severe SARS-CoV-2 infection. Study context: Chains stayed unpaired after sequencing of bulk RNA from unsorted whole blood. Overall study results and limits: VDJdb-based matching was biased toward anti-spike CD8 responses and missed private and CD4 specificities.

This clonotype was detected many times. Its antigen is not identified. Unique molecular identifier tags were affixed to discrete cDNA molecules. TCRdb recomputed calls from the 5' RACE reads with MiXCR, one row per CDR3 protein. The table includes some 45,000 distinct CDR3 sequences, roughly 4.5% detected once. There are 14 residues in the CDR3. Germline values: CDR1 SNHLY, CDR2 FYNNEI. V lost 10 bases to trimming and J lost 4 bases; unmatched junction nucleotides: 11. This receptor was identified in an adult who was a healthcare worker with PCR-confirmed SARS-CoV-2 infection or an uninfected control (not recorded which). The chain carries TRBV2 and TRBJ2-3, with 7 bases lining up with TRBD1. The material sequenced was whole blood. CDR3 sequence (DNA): TGTGCCACCCCTCCGGGACAGTCCTCAGATACGCAGTATTTT. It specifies CATPPGQSSDTQYF.